A selection of T cell receptor beta chains follows, all from one sample in a study of T-cell memory formation after mild COVID-19. TCRdb redid the calling of the 5' RACE reads with MiXCR, one entry per CDR3 protein. The repertoire includes 200,000 to 250,000 distinct CDR3 sequences, about 10% of them detected once, and roughly 3% sits in the top ten. The sequencing sample was made of PBMCs or a T cell subset sorted from them (not recorded which). The receptor set was obtained from a man aged 18 to 29 who had mild COVID-19 (a few samples of this study predate the infection). Cell type and time point are not known. CDR3s include the opening cysteine and the closing phenylalanine or tryptophan. The order of the fields is J gene, clone size, D gene, V gene, CDR3 DNA, CDR3 protein. D genes are given only for firm matches. The size field is filled for only some rows; it gives once, few, many or a size class.

TRBJ1-1 - - TRBV7-3 TGTGCCAGTTCGTGGGGGGCTGACACTGAAGCTTTCTTT CASSWGADTEAFF
TRBJ2-3 - - TRBV24-1 TGTGCCACCAGTGATTTGCGAAGGGGGGCCGGTACGCAGTATTTT CATSDLRRGAGTQYF
TRBJ2-4 - - TRBV5-1 TGCGCCAGCAGCTTGGTGGGCGACATTCAGTACTTC CASSLVGDIQYF
TRBJ2-7 - TRBD1 TRBV20-1 TGCAGTGCTGTGGACAGGGTCTACGAGCAGTACTTC CSAVDRVYEQYF
TRBJ2-1 - TRBD2 TRBV12-3/TRBV12-4 TGTGCCAGCAGTCGGACTAGCGGGGGGGCTGAGCAGTTCTTC CASSRTSGGAEQFF
TRBJ2-3 many - TRBV6-6 TGTGCCAGCAGTTACCCCAGAGAAGGGTCTAGCACAGATACGCAGTATTTT CASSYPREGSSTDTQYF
TRBJ2-5 few - TRBV5-4 TGTGCCAGCAGCTTGGAAGCAGGGCGACGGGGGACCCAGTACTTC CASSLEAGRRGTQYF
TRBJ2-3 few TRBD1 TRBV7-6 TGTGCCAGCAGCCCCGGGACAGGGACTGTCGCAGATACGCAGTATTTT CASSPGTGTVADTQYF
TRBJ2-1 few TRBD2 TRBV7-3 TGTGCCAGCAGCTCACCTAGCGGCGGCGGGTACAATGAGCAGTTCTTC CASSSPSGGGYNEQFF
TRBJ1-2 few - TRBV7-2 TGTGCCAGCAGCTTGGCGGAGAGGTATGGCTACACCTTC CASSLAERYGYTF
TRBJ2-1 few TRBD1 TRBV7-9 TGTGCCAGCAGCTTCACAGGGGTATTCGGGAATGAGCAGTTCTTC CASSFTGVFGNEQFF
TRBJ1-4 few TRBD1 TRBV5-1 TGCGCCAGCAGCACGGGACAGGCAGACGAAAAACTGTTTTTT CASSTGQADEKLFF
TRBJ2-3 - - TRBV18 TGTGCCAGCTCACGACAGACTAACGAAAATACGCAGTATTTT CASSRQTNENTQYF
TRBJ1-3 - - TRBV6-1 TGTGCCAGCAGATACACAGGAAGAACCTCTGGAAACACCATATATTTT CASRYTGRTSGNTIYF
TRBJ2-5 many - TRBV5-1 TGCGCCAGCAGCTCAGGGGCCAAACGGACGGGAGAGACCCAGTACTTC CASSSGAKRTGETQYF
TRBJ2-3 - - TRBV18 TGTGCCAGCTCGCGTGTGACAGATACGCAGTATTTT CASSRVTDTQYF
TRBJ1-4 many - TRBV4-1 TGCGCCAGCAGCCCCGTGGACGGCGAATGGGAACTGTTTTTT CASSPVDGEWELFF
TRBJ2-3 - TRBD1 TRBV7-2 TGTGCCAGCACCCTGCTGGGACAGCGCACAGATACGCAGTATTTT CASTLLGQRTDTQYF
TRBJ1-3 - - TRBV24-1 TGTGCCACCAGTGATTTGCGGGGGGAAGCTGGAAACACCATATATTTT CATSDLRGEAGNTIYF
TRBJ1-2 few TRBD1 TRBV9 TGTGCCAGCAGCGGGCGACAGGGTGAGGGCTACACCTTC CASSGRQGEGYTF
TRBJ2-2 many TRBD2 TRBV4-2 TGTGCCAGCAGCCAAGCGGGAGAGCGGGGTAGGACCGGGGAGCTGTTTTTT CASSQAGERGRTGELFF
TRBJ1-1 - - TRBV5-6 TGTGCCAGCAGATTTATGGGTCCAGGACGCTCGGGGGAAGCTTTCTTT CASRFMGPGRSGEAFF
TRBJ1-4 - TRBD1 TRBV12-3/TRBV12-4 TGTGCCAGCAGTCCCCGGACAGGGTATGAAAAACTGTTTTTT CASSPRTGYEKLFF
TRBJ2-3 few TRBD2 TRBV7-2 TGTGCCAGCAGCCCCAAAGGAGGACTAGAGTCTTATACGCAGTATTTT CASSPKGGLESYTQYF
TRBJ2-7 - - TRBV6-2/TRBV6-3 TGTGCCAGCAGTGACTTCGGGACGGAGGGTTCCTACGAGCAGTACTTC CASSDFGTEGSYEQYF
TRBJ1-4 few TRBD1 TRBV7-9 TGTGCCAGCAGCTCTTACACCGGGACAGGGACTACCCCCACAACTAATGAAAAACTGTTTTTT CASSSYTGTGTTPTTNEKLFF
TRBJ1-5 few TRBD1 TRBV7-2 TGTGCCAGCAGCCTGGACAGGGGGCGTGAGCCCCAGCATTTT CASSLDRGREPQHF
TRBJ2-2 many TRBD2 TRBV7-3 TGTGCCAGCAGCCCCCCGGGGGGAAACACCGGGGAGCTGTTTTTT CASSPPGGNTGELFF
TRBJ1-2 many - TRBV4-2 TGTGCCAGCAGCCAAGTTCCTGGAACGGACAGTAACTATGGCTACACCTTC CASSQVPGTDSNYGYTF
TRBJ1-5 once - TRBV12-3/TRBV12-4 TGTGCCAGCAGCGCCGCTAGGGGCCAGCCCCAGCATTTT CASSAARGQPQHF
TRBJ1-4 few - TRBV11-2 TGTGCCAGCAGCCCGACCCAACGGCATAATGAAAAACTGTTTTTT CASSPTQRHNEKLFF
TRBJ2-2 few - TRBV12-3/TRBV12-4 TGTGCCAGCAGTTTCGGCGGGTATATAGGGGAGCTGTTTTTT CASSFGGYIGELFF
TRBJ1-2 few - TRBV7-2 TGTGCCAGCAGCTTAGCGCAGGGGATAGGACGTGGCTACACCTTC CASSLAQGIGRGYTF
TRBJ2-5 - TRBD2 TRBV11-2 TGTGCCAGCAGCGTTGGGACGACGGGGGGGGAGACCCAGTACTTC CASSVGTTGGETQYF
TRBJ2-1 - TRBD2 TRBV6-6 TGTGCCAGCAGTTCCGGACTAGCGGGGGGGCTTCTCCTTGTCGATGAGCAGTTCTTC CASSSGLAGGLLLVDEQFF
TRBJ1-1 - - TRBV5-5 TGTGCCAGCAGCGTCGGGATCACTGAAGCTTTCTTT CASSVGITEAFF
TRBJ2-6 - - TRBV7-3 TGTGCCAGCAGCGTTCTGGGACGGACCCTCTCTGGGGCCAACGTCCTGACTTTC CASSVLGRTLSGANVLTF
TRBJ1-5 many - TRBV5-1 TGCGCCAGCAGCTTGGAGGGAGGCAATCAGCCCCAGCATTTT CASSLEGGNQPQHF
TRBJ2-1 - - TRBV7-3 TGTGCCAGCAGCTTAAAGGGGGGTAATGAGCAGTTCTTC CASSLKGGNEQFF
TRBJ2-2 - - TRBV7-2 TGTGCCAGCAGCTTAGTCAGCGCGAACACCGGGGAGCTGTTTTTT CASSLVSANTGELFF
TRBJ2-1 few - TRBV18 TGTGCCAGCTCAGGGACGGATAATGAGCAGTTCTTC CASSGTDNEQFF
TRBJ2-5 few TRBD1 TRBV29-1 TGCAGCGTTGAGCAGGGGGCGGGGGAGACCCAGTACTTC CSVEQGAGETQYF
TRBJ1-1 - - TRBV4-2 TGTGCCAGCAGCCAGTCCGGGACGGCTGACACTGAAGCTTTCTTT CASSQSGTADTEAFF
TRBJ2-3 few TRBD1 TRBV20-1 TGCAGTGCTAGAGCCCACAGGGGTAGGACAGATACGCAGTATTTT CSARAHRGRTDTQYF
TRBJ2-4 - TRBD1 TRBV6-6 TGTGCCAGCAGTTCGGGACAGAAAAACATTCAGTACTTC CASSSGQKNIQYF
TRBJ1-4 few - TRBV5-6 TGTGCCAGCAGCTTTGGAGGGTTTGATGAAAAACTGTTTTTT CASSFGGFDEKLFF